This T cell receptor (beta chain) came from a study of T-cell reconstitution after alpha-beta-depleted transplantation in children (dated by TCRdb to between 2015 and 2016). A note on the overall study: Using TCR repertoire profiling, the study followed T-cell immune reconstitution in a quantitative way in children after TCRalphabeta/CD19-depleted allogeneic hematopoietic cell transplantation. What the work shows at the level of the full study, not this receptor alone: The high TCRbeta diversity at day 60 in some patients was ascribed to recipient T cells and intrathymic progenitors that had survived conditioning. Over subsequent months, a decline in hyperexpanded clone frequencies was noted, and after one year, T-cell counts and TCRbeta diversity were mostly ascribed to newly produced T cells. Apparently early alphabetaT-cell count recovery about two months after transplant reportedly relied on only several hundred rapidly expanded clones derived from non-depleted graft cells.

The library relied on PCR. The listed sequencing device is Illumina HiSeq 2500. Molecular barcoding was employed in the preparation of TCR libraries, with unique molecular identifiers being used to normalize TCRbeta repertoire quantification. TCRdb redid the processing of the public reads, applying fastp at Q25 and MiXCR, and retained in-frame beta chains. Each CDR3 protein gets just one entry, which takes the most common genes and DNA from the rows behind it. This sample holds 300,000 to 400,000 distinct CDR3 sequences; around 25% were observed only once. The ten most abundant clones make up 9.5% to 13% of the sample. According to the study, the label for this sample's treatment or condition signals: allogeneic hematopoietic cell transplantation with graft depleted of TCRalphabeta T cells and CD19 B cells. The children who served as transplant recipients had been given grafts of TCRalphabeta/CD19-depleted allogeneic hematopoietic cells.

Trimming at the junction amounts to 2 bases on V and 5 bases on J, and the germline ends lie 12 bases apart. Taken from cysteine to phenylalanine, the CDR3 has 15 residues. Only the CDR3 portion is preserved as DNA: 45 bases, with reading frame beginning at the first base. As encoded in the germline V gene, CDR1 is MNHEY while CDR2 is SVGEGT. Remarks on this clonotype: It lacks a known antigen. Base qualities are not at hand, and no much larger clone is one base apart.

The sequence links TRBV6-2 or TRBV6-3 to TRBJ1-4, with the D gene too uncertain to name. This TCR was sampled from a male patient younger than 18 who had a stem cell transplant for acute lymphoblastic leukemia, so the T cells may come from the graft donor. The specimen was PBMCs, mostly from graft donor cells, collected 180 days after TCRalphabeta/CD19-depleted stem cell transplant. For the CDR3, the sequence is CASSYGPAANEKLFF. The sequenced DNA: TGTGCCAGCAGTTACGGCCCAGCGGCAAATGAAAAACTGTTTTTT.